This TCR beta chain derives from a study of CD8+ T cells in alopecia areata (dated by TCRdb to 2017 to 2018). Context from the whole study: Treated patients were enrolled in an open-label pilot trial of oral tofacitinib at 5 to 10 mg twice daily for moderate-to-severe alopecia areata. Patients stayed on tofacitinib for 6 to 18 months and then had 6 months of follow-up off drug so that delayed response and recurrence could be assessed. Scalp clonality was compared across normal scalp (n=4), patchy alopecia areata scalp (n=8), and alopecia totalis/universalis scalp (n=8). RNA was extracted with the PAXgene miRNA kit for fixed scalp, the miRNeasy kit for PBMCs, and the RNeasy kit for mouse skin. Biopsies were taken from tofacitinib-treated patients at baseline and again at 4 and 24 weeks into treatment, and several of those patients also had a later scalp biopsy. Disease severity in treated patients was measured with the SALT score, which quantifies the percentage of affected scalp surface area. In humans, TCRbeta sequencing was performed on scalp tissue and on sorted CD4+ and CD8+ peripheral blood T cells from healthy controls and from patients with patchy or totalis/universalis alopecia areata. To study T cell clonal expansion in alopecia areata, the researchers applied high-throughput TCRbeta sequencing to both the C3H/HeJ mouse model and human patients. TCRbeta CDR3 regions were amplified by immunoSEQ multiplex PCR with 35 Vbeta forward and 13 Jbeta reverse primers.

The research as a whole found: Many expanded lesional clones persisted in scalp and blood during tofacitinib treatment, which may partly explain relapse after stopping treatment. Compared with normal scalp, lesional scalp, particularly in alopecia totalis/universalis, had higher clonality and more expanded CD8+ clones, which suggests antigenic drive. The treated cohort was small, with a single nonresponder, so links between baseline CD8+ expansion and response need larger studies. Unlike mouse skin, which is dominated by gammadelta T cells, normal human skin has resident alphabeta T cells that are also sequenced, and this complicates analysis of the scalp TCR repertoire. Shared TCR sequences between patients were less evident than in mice, which may be partly attributable to HLA diversity in the patient population. Tofacitinib significantly lowered scalp clonality and the number of expanded CD8+ clones among the top 100 scalp clones.

The library was generated by the immunoSEQ multiplex PCR assay. For TCR sequencing, RNA was extracted from every sample and reverse transcribed into cDNA to serve as template. SuperScript III was used for first-strand cDNA synthesis, primed with a 2:1 mix of oligo-dT and random hexamers. A synthetic immune receptor repertoire was used to gauge amplification bias, and whatever bias remained was removed computationally. Per the authors' processing: Raw reads were preprocessed to remove errors, and CDR3 was defined according to IMGT conventions as the region from the conserved cysteine to phenylalanine. Clonality was computed as 1 minus the Shannon entropy, with the entropy normalized by log2 of the number of productive unique TCRs. Whether each scalp clone was CD4 or CD8 was inferred by checking scalp TCRbeta sequences against the CD4 and CD8 repertoires from sorted blood. TCRdb's version of the immuneACCESS table is confined to in-frame rearrangements and falls short of the full clone set. An unresolved V gene accounts for under half of the shortfall where checked; the remainder is of unknown origin. V, J and clone size were drawn from that table, and D and trimming were deduced from the DNA. The table for this sample lists about 160,000 clones; 55% to 75% of them were counted only once. The top ten hold approximately 0.91% of the sample.

Reading the label with the study, this specimen's time point is: four to five weeks on oral tofacitinib. The meaning of the sample's treatment or condition label: oral pan-JAK inhibitor, 5-10 mg twice daily. From alopecia areata patients, peripheral blood was collected along with lesional scalp punch biopsies. After PBMCs were isolated by density centrifugation and stained for CD3, CD4 and CD8, a FACSAria was used to sort CD4+ and CD8+ T cells. From the cysteine through the phenylalanine, the CDR3 covers 15 amino acids. Of all the DNA, just the CDR3 is kept, 45 bases in frame from base 1. The V and J ends are trimmed by 5 bases and 9 bases, leaving 17 bases between them. The germline V gene supplies CDR1 MRHNA and CDR2 SNTAGT. Details on this clone: The target of this receptor is not known. No much larger clonotype is one base removed from it; base qualities were not supplied.

The source is a human donor with alopecia areata. Rearrangement joined TRBV6-4 to TRBJ1-6, with no D gene named confidently. This specimen consisted of CD4+ T cells sorted from blood, obtained at week 4, from a patient treated with tofacitinib. The nucleotides are TGTGCCAGCAGTCGATCCGGGATTCTTCTTTCACCCCTCCACTTT. This gives the protein CASSRSGILLSPLHF.